A selection of T cell receptor beta chains follows, all from one sample in a study of cytomegalovirus exposure and HLA in healthy donors. The assay was immunoSEQ multiplex PCR, and TCRdb's table has in-frame clones only and misses some. This sample has 75,000 to 100,000 clones, with around 77% found just once. The sequenced sample consisted of PBMCs. The origin of the receptors is a man in his forties or fifties in good health and CMV-seronegative. CDR3s include the opening cysteine and the closing phenylalanine or tryptophan. Each record gives: J gene, clone size, D gene, V gene, CDR3 protein, CDR3 DNA. A D gene is named only where the DNA matches it firmly. The size of a clone is reported for some rows only, either as once, few or many, or as a class for expanded clones.

j_call: TRBJ1-6
clone_size: once
d_call: .
v_call: TRBV28
cdr3_aa: CASSSPTLQGSPLHF
cdr3_nt: TGTGCCAGCAGTTCCCCTACCCTACAGGGTTCACCCCTCCACTTT

j_call: TRBJ1-2
clone_size: .
d_call: TRBD1
v_call: TRBV6-5
cdr3_aa: CASSSGTGLSNYGYTF
cdr3_nt: TGTGCCAGCAGTTCCGGGACAGGCCTTTCTAACTATGGCTACACCTTC

j_call: TRBJ1-1
clone_size: .
d_call: TRBD1
v_call: TRBV2
cdr3_aa: CASTQGAEAFF
cdr3_nt: TGTGCCAGCACTCAGGGGGCCGAGGCTTTCTTT

j_call: TRBJ1-6
clone_size: few
d_call: TRBD1
v_call: TRBV19
cdr3_aa: CASVSTQGDSPLHF
cdr3_nt: TGTGCCAGTGTCTCAACACAGGGGGATTCACCCCTCCACTTT

j_call: TRBJ2-1
clone_size: .
d_call: .
v_call: TRBV29-1
cdr3_aa: CSVGGLLDNEQFF
cdr3_nt: TGCAGCGTTGGTGGACTCCTAGACAATGAGCAGTTCTTC

j_call: TRBJ2-7
clone_size: .
d_call: TRBD2
v_call: TRBV28
cdr3_aa: CASRLAGSHYEQYF
cdr3_nt: TGTGCCAGCAGATTAGCGGGATCTCACTACGAGCAGTACTTC

j_call: TRBJ2-3
clone_size: .
d_call: .
v_call: TRBV9
cdr3_aa: CASSGAGQITDTQYF
cdr3_nt: TGTGCCAGCAGCGGGGCAGGACAGATCACAGATACGCAGTATTTT

j_call: TRBJ2-3
clone_size: .
d_call: TRBD1
v_call: TRBV28
cdr3_aa: CASSVPGQGAFDTQYF
cdr3_nt: TGTGCCAGCAGTGTCCCGGGACAGGGGGCTTTCGATACGCAGTATTTT

j_call: TRBJ1-1
clone_size: .
d_call: .
v_call: TRBV7-8
cdr3_aa: CASSLSSRIAGAFF
cdr3_nt: TGTGCCAGCAGCTTATCATCTAGGATCGCGGGGGCTTTCTTT

j_call: TRBJ2-7
clone_size: .
d_call: TRBD1
v_call: TRBV7-8
cdr3_aa: CASSPGTGSYEQYF
cdr3_nt: TGTGCCAGCAGCCCCGGGACAGGGTCCTACGAGCAGTACTTC

j_call: TRBJ1-1
clone_size: few
d_call: .
v_call: TRBV7-2
cdr3_aa: CASSFRPGEAFF
cdr3_nt: TGTGCCAGCAGCTTTCGCCCAGGAGAAGCTTTCTTT

j_call: TRBJ2-7
clone_size: .
d_call: .
v_call: TRBV18
cdr3_aa: CASSPLRGQSYEQYF
cdr3_nt: TGTGCCAGCTCACCACTCCGTGGACAGTCCTACGAGCAGTACTTC

j_call: TRBJ2-7
clone_size: .
d_call: .
v_call: TRBV7-9
cdr3_aa: CASSFAEGYEQYF
cdr3_nt: TGTGCCAGCAGCTTCGCGGAGGGATACGAGCAGTACTTC

j_call: TRBJ2-7
clone_size: .
d_call: TRBD2
v_call: TRBV6-5
cdr3_aa: CASSQPGGMYEQYF
cdr3_nt: TGTGCCAGCAGTCAACCGGGGGGGATGTACGAGCAGTACTTC

j_call: TRBJ2-7
clone_size: .
d_call: .
v_call: TRBV2
cdr3_aa: CASTGDLVEQYF
cdr3_nt: TGTGCCAGCACGGGGGACTTGGTAGAGCAGTACTTC

j_call: TRBJ2-2
clone_size: .
d_call: TRBD2
v_call: TRBV5-1
cdr3_aa: CASSLGRLAPGANTGELFF
cdr3_nt: TGCGCCAGCAGCTTGGGGAGACTAGCGCCTGGGGCGAACACCGGGGAGCTGTTTTTT

j_call: TRBJ2-7
clone_size: .
d_call: .
v_call: TRBV9
cdr3_aa: CASSVGGNEQYF
cdr3_nt: TGTGCCAGCAGCGTAGGAGGGAACGAGCAGTACTTC

j_call: TRBJ1-1
clone_size: .
d_call: .
v_call: TRBV4-2
cdr3_aa: CASSHPGREAFF
cdr3_nt: TGTGCCAGCAGCCACCCCGGGAGAGAAGCTTTCTTT

j_call: TRBJ2-7
clone_size: .
d_call: TRBD1
v_call: TRBV28
cdr3_aa: CASSDRVLKAYEQYF
cdr3_nt: TGTGCCAGCAGTGACAGGGTCTTAAAGGCCTACGAGCAGTACTTC

j_call: TRBJ2-5
clone_size: .
d_call: .
v_call: TRBV25-1
cdr3_aa: CASSEPNQETQYF
cdr3_nt: TGTGCCAGCAGTGAACCAAACCAAGAGACCCAGTACTTC

j_call: TRBJ2-7
clone_size: once
d_call: .
v_call: TRBV19
cdr3_aa: CASSPLPGGGSIYEQYF
cdr3_nt: TGTGCCAGTAGTCCACTCCCCGGGGGCGGGAGTATTTACGAGCAGTACTTC

j_call: TRBJ2-3
clone_size: .
d_call: TRBD2
v_call: TRBV5-1
cdr3_aa: CASSSGLAGSTDTQYF
cdr3_nt: TGCGCCAGCAGCTCAGGACTAGCGGGATCCACAGATACGCAGTATTTT